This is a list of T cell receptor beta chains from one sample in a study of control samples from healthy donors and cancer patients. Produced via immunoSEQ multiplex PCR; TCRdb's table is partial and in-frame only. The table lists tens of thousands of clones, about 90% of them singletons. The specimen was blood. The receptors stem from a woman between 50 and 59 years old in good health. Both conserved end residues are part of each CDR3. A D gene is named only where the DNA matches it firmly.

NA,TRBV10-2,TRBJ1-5,CASTGSDSNQPQHF
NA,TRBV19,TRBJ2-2,CATTRGTLSLNTGELFF
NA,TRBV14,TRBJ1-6,CASSPSTGYNSPLHF
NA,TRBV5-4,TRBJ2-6,CASSLEVGVSGANVLTF
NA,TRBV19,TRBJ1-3,CASSISVISGNTIYF
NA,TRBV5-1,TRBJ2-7,CASSLAYRDEQYF
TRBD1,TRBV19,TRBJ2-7,CASSLRTGGYEQYF
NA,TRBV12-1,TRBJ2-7,CANNPRVLAISYEQYF
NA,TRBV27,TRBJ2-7,CASRVSRAGSYEQYF
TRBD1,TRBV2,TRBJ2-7,CASRGTGGYGEQYF
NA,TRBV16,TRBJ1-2,CASSQLYGNVVDGYTF
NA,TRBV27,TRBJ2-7,CASSLEPGTYEQYF
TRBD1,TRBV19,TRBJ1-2,CASSIGQGSDGYTF
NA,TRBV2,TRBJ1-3,CASRGTDASSGNTIYF
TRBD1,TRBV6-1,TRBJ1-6,CASSEETGSSPLHF
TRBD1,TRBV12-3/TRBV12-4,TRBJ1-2,CASGQDYGYTF
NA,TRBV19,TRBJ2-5,CASSTQYRETQYF
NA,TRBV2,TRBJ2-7,CASSVGRTYEQYF
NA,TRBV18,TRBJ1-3,CASSEGISGNTIYF
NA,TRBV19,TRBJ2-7,CASSYGRRGEQYF
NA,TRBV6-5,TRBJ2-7,CASSRSLYEQYF
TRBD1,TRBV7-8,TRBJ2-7,CASSLDRVYEQYF
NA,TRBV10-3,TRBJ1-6,CAISEQGSSSPLHF
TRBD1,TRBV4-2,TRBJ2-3,CASSLGQGGTDTQYF
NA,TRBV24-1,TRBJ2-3,CATSGGGSTDTQYF
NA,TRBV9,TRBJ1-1,CASSVAGTQNTEAFF
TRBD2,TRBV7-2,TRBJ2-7,CASSLRLAGGFEQYF
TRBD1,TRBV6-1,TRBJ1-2,CASSEGGGGYTF
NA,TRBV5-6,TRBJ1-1,CASSARDGGTEAFF
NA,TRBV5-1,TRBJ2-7,CASSLVWGPYEQYF
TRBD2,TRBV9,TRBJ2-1,CASSETSGVNNEQFF
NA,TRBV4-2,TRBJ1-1,CASSLGGGVAPEAFF
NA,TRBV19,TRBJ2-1,CASRAYNEQFF
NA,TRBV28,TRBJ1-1,CASSMGVNTEAFF
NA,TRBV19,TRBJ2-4,CASSIMWENIQYF
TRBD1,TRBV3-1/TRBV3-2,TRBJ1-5,CASSHSPGTGAPNQPQHF
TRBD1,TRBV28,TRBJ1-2,CASSYMATGTNYGYTF
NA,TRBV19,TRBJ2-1,CASATGSHNEQFF
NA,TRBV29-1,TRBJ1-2,CSERTTYGYTF
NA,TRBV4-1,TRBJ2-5,CASSHRMGAAGQETQYF
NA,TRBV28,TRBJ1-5,CASSFSGPMPQHF
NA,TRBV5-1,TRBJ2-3,CASSLGEIIDTQYF
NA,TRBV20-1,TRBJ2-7,CSASVGYEQYF
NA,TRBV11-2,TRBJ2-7,CASSSREYEQYF
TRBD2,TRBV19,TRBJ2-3,CASHHRSGGGDTQYF
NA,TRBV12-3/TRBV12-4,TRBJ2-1,CASSLIASNEQFF
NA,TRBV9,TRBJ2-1,CASSAYSQAGNEQFF
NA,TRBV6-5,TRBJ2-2,CASSPIANTGELFF
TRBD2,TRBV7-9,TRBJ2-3,CASSLTSGRVTDTQYF
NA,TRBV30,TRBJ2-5,CAWSVHKETQYF
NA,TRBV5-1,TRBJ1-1,CASSLGNSGTEAFF
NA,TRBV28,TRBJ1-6,CASSLQVSLNSPLHF
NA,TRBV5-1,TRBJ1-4,CASSGLPQGGEKLFF
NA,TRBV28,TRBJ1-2,CASSRWSSRDYGYTF
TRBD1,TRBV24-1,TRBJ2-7,CATSDYRGEQYF
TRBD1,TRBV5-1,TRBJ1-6,CASSGQGAYNSPLHF
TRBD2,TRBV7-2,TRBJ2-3,CASSLAGTSGWTDTQYF
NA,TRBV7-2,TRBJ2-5,CASSPGLLQETQYF
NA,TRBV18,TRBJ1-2,CASSMDQFWGGYTF
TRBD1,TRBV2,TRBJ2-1,CASSDRQGAFNEQFF